This TCR beta chain comes out of a study of T cells in Graves' hyperthyroidism and ophthalmopathy. This clonotype showed up just a few times. Germline CDR1 reads MDHEN; CDR2 reads SYDVKM. Trimming removed 6 bases from V and 3 bases from J; junction bases left unmatched: 7. The length of the CDR3 is 15 residues. TCR beta CDR3 regions were amplified from RNA transcripts. Initially, a first-round RT-PCR of the TCR CDR3 employed the HTBI primer set. Each CDR3 protein is one row after TCRdb ran MiXCR on the multiplex PCR reads. Of a few hundred thousand distinct CDR3 sequences listed, roughly a sixth are singletons.

Sequenced input: blood. This chain uses TRBV28 with TRBJ2-5; TRBD1 matches at 10 bases. The origin of this receptor is a woman aged 45-65 years with Graves' hyperthyroidism. CDR3 sequence reads: CASSSDRGVEETQYF. The CDR3 nucleotides are TGTGCCAGCAGCTCGGACAGGGGGGTGGAAGAGACCCAGTACTTC.